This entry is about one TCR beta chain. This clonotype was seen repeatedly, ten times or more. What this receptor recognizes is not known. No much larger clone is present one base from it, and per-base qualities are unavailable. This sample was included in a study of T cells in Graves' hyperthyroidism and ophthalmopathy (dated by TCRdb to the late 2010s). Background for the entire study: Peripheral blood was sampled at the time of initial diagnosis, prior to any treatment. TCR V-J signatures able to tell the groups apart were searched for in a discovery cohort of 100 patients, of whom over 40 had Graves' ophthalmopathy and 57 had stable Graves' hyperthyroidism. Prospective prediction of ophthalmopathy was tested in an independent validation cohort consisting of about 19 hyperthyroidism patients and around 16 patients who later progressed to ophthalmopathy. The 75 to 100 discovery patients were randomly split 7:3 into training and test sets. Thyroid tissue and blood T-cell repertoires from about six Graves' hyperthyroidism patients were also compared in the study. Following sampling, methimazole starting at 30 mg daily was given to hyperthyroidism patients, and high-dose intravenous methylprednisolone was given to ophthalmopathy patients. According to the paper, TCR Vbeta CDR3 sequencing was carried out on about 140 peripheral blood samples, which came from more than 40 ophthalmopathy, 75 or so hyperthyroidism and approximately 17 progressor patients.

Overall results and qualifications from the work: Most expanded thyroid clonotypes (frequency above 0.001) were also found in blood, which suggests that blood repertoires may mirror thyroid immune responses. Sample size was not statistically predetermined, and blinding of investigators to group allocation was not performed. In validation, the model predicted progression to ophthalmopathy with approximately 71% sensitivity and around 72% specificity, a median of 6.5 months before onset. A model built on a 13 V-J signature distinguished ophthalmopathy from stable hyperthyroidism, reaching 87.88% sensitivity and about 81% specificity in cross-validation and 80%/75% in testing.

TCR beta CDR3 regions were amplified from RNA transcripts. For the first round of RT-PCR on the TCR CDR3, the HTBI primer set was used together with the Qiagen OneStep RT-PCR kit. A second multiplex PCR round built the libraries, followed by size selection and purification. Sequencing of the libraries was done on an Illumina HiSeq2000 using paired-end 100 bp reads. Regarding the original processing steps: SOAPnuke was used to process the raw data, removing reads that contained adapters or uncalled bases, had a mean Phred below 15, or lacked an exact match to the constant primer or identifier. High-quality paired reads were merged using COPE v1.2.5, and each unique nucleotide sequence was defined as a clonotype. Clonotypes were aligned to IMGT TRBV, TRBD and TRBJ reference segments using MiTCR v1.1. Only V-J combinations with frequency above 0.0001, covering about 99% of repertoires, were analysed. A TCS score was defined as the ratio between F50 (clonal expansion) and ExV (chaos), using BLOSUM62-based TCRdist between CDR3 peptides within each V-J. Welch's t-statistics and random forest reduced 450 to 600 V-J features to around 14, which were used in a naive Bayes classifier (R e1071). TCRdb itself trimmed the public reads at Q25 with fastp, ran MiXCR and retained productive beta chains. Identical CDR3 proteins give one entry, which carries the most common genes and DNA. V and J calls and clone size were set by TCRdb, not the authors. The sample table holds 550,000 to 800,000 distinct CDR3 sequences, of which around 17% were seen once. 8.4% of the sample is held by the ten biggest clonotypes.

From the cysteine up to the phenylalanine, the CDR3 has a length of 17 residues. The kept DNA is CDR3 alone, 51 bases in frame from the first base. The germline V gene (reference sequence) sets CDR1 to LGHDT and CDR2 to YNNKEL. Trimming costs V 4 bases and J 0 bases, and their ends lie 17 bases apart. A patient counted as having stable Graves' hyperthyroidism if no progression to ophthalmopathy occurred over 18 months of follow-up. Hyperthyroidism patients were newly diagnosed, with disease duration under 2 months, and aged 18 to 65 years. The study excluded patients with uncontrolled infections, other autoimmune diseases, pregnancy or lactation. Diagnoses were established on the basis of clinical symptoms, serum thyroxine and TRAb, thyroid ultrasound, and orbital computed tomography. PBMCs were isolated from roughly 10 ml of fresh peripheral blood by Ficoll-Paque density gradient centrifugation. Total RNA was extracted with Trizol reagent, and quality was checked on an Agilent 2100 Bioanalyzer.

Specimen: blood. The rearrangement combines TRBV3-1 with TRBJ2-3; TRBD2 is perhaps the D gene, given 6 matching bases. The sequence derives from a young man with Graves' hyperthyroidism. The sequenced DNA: TGTGCCAGCAGCCCGCCAGTGGAGCGGGCGAGCACAGATACGCAGTATTTT. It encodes CASSPPVERASTDTQYF.